This entry features one T cell receptor beta chain sequence. Its antigen is undetermined. Germline assignment: CDR1 GTSNPN and CDR2 SVGIG (reference sequence). The V gene end was trimmed by 2 bases and the J gene end by 6 bases; junction bases not matched to a gene: 3. The CDR3 runs to 13 residues. This entry is derived from a study of cytomegalovirus exposure and HLA in healthy donors. Study findings and constraints: Cytomegalovirus association was assigned to under 200 TCR beta chains. More clonal expansion characterized HLA-associated TCR beta chains than equally common others in a later analysis. Earlier analysis yielded a pattern in which most TCR beta V segments were productive about 87% or about 30% of the time.

In the PCR, 60 Vbeta and 13 Jbeta primers were used. The assay was immunoSEQ multiplex PCR, and TCRdb's table has in-frame clones only and misses some. The sample yields roughly 110,000 clones, roughly 80% seen once. When sampled, the donors appeared nominally healthy, though they likely had unrecorded immune exposures. Input material: PBMCs. This chain joins TRBV30 and TRBJ1-1; 10 nucleotides match TRBD1. The TCR comes from a man aged 30-40 years in good health and CMV-seropositive. Written as DNA, the CDR3 is TGTGCCTGGAGTCAGGACAGGGGGGCTGAAGCTTTCTTT. It specifies CAWSQDRGAEAFF.